Listed below are T cell receptor beta chains from one sample, sequenced in a study of CD8+ T cells in alopecia areata. Profiled with immunoSEQ multiplex PCR; TCRdb holds only in-frame clones, not every one. The sample holds about 200,000 clones, nearly 60% seen once. Here the sequenced sample was CD4+ T cells sorted from blood, taken at week 24, from a patient treated with tofacitinib. Receptors were obtained from a human donor with alopecia areata. Each CDR3 is given with its conserved first and last residue.

cdr3_length v_call cdr3_aa
14 TRBV30 CAWSAGLAGDTQYF
14 TRBV27 CASSFTGGGGTQYF
13 TRBV29-1 CSVDPGGDYEQYF
14 TRBV6-5 CASSYSVFTDTQYF
17 TRBV5-6 CASSLEVGTENTGELFF
12 TRBV15 CATSRDLDTQYF
15 TRBV2 CASSERQGRTGELFF
13 TRBV2 CASRAQENQPQHF
15 TRBV7-3 CASSLRGGAGGELFF
14 TRBV5-4 CASSLGSTTGELFF
15 TRBV5-1 CASSTDGSSYNEQFF
14 TRBV18 CASSSGQGAYGYTF
15 TRBV30 CAWSLGGREWNEQFF
16 TRBV19 CASSIAPGEGNQPQHF
10 TRBV5-4 CASSTDTQYF
13 TRBV6-5 CASQREVGNEQFF
13 TRBV29-1 CSVPGSSYNEQFF
17 TRBV7-2 CASSLDLPGTSGVNQYF
15 TRBV9 CASSAFRDTRGEQYF
11 TRBV20-1 CSATLPTEQYF
14 TRBV30 CAWSKDHIRQPQHF
15 TRBV29-1 CSVERRSGGKETQYF
13 TRBV30 CAWSIGGNQPQHF
14 TRBV4-3 CASSQGRVGETQYF
13 TRBV6-5 CAGSYRQGNTQYF
15 TRBV4-1 CASSRTGQDPYEQYF
13 TRBV5-1 CASSASSQETQYF
14 TRBV7-6 CASSVGYGDGELFF
14 TRBV9 CASSVGTRREKLFF
16 TRBV28 CASSLGGGPGTDTQYF
13 TRBV30 CAYEMGLTYGYTF
14 TRBV30 CAWASGRWYNEQFF
13 TRBV27 CASSGTGNFEQYF
14 TRBV27 CASSFDRLSGEQYF
14 TRBV10-3 CASIPPGGGETQYF
16 TRBV19 CASSPGGGATYNEQFF
13 TRBV5-1 CASSFTGDGELFF
13 TRBV7-2 CASSFRVEGSYTF
16 TRBV15 CATSRVGTSGADQQYF
15 TRBV18 CASSPYQVLDSPLHF
14 TRBV7-2 CASSLGVQGYEQFF
14 TRBV2 CASRETSGANVLTF
14 TRBV29-1 CSVALPGQSYGYTF
18 TRBV15 CATSRGPSAGGFNNEQFF
15 TRBV5-6 CASSHTPGRGGELFF
15 TRBV7-9 CASSPTGTTSYEQYF
15 TRBV7-2 CASSLASSENGELFF
16 TRBV5-1 CASSSTGTGGTDTQYF
13 TRBV10-3 CAISGGREQPQHF
12 TRBV7-9 CASSFVTDTQYF